This T cell receptor beta chain was captured in a study of T cell clonotyping in hematopoietic cell transplantation. The germline V gene has CDR1 SQVTM and CDR2 ANQGSEA. The CDR3 sequence is 13 residues long. V trimming: 6 bases; J trimming: 5 bases; junction bases outside the gene matches: 7. Generated by immunoSEQ multiplex PCR, the TCRdb table keeps only in-frame clones and is missing some. In the table there are thousands of clones, approximately 91% of which are singletons. Blood collection times were about day -28 and days 30, 100, 180 posttransplant. The sequencing here drew on peripheral blood mononuclear cells, taken 100 days after allogeneic stem cell transplant. The clonotype was recovered from a female patient aged 50-60 years who had an allogeneic stem cell transplant from a related donor, so the T cells may come from the graft donor. Some clones in this sample may be carry-over from other donors' samples. This chain uses TRBV29-1 with TRBJ1-5; TRBD1 matches 7 bases. This CDR3 reads CSVSEQGYQPQHF. For the CDR3, the DNA is TGCAGCGTCTCCGAACAGGGGTATCAGCCCCAGCATTTT. Full variable domain (remainder filled in from reference TRBV29-1 and TRBJ1-5): SAVISQKPSRDICQRGTSLTIQCQVDSQVTMMFWYRQQPGQSLTLIATANQGSEATYESGFVIDKFPISRPNLTFSTLTVSNMSPEDSSIYLCSVSEQGYQPQHFGDGTRLSIL.